These 4 T cell receptor beta chains were all obtained from the same sample, sequenced in a study of cytomegalovirus exposure and HLA in healthy donors. 60 Vbeta and 13 Jbeta primers were used in PCR. Libraries were prepared by immunoSEQ multiplex PCR; TCRdb keeps only in-frame clonotypes and omits some of them. Seen here are roughly 150,000 clones, approximately 80% observed once, and the top ten hold about 3.4%. Specimen: PBMCs. Receptors originate from a male donor in good health and CMV-seronegative.

The rearrangement links TRBV25-1 to TRBJ1-4, with D possibly matching TRBD1 (6 bases). The germline CDR1 and CDR2 sequences are MGHDK and SYGVNS. The length of the CDR3 is 15 residues. V lost 4 bases to trimming and J lost 4 bases, with 13 bases between them. CDR3 in DNA: TGTGCCAGCAGTGCGGGACAAACCTTTAATGAAAAACTGTTTTTT. This encodes CASSAGQTFNEKLFF.

V gene TRBV29-1 combines with J gene TRBJ2-3; 8 bases map to TRBD2. The CDR3 spans 13 residues. With V trimmed by 4 bases and J by 3 bases, 3 bases remained unmatched. CDR1 is SQVTM, CDR2 ANQGSEA, per germline. The chain's CDR3 is CSVVTGGTDTQYF. The CDR3 coding sequence is TGCAGCGTTGTGACGGGGGGGACAGATACGCAGTATTTT.

This clone appeared a single time. The rearrangement links TRBV7-3 to TRBJ1-1, with D uncertain. Trimming pared 4 bases from V and 7 bases from J, leaving 13 bases between. The length of the CDR3 is 13 residues. The V gene's germline CDR1 is SGHTA and CDR2 FQGTGA. The CDR3: CASSSRRGSEAFF. The CDR3 DNA reads TGTGCCAGCAGCTCCCGTAGAGGGAGTGAAGCTTTCTTT.

This chain joins TRBV2 and TRBJ1-6; TRBD1 is a possible D gene (6 bases). This CDR3 has 13 amino acids. CDR1 and CDR2 from the germline V gene are SNHLY and FYNNEI. Trimming left V 4 bases short and J 9 bases short, with 10 bases between. The CDR3 is CASSVQGSSPLHF. CDR3 nucleotides: TGTGCCAGCAGTGTCCAGGGGAGTTCACCCCTCCACTTT. The whole variable domain, remainder taken from reference TRBV2 and TRBJ1-6, is EPEVTQTPSHQVTQMGQEVILRCVPISNHLYFYWYRQILGQKVEFLVSFYNNEISEKSEIFDDQFSVERPDGSNFTLKIRSTKLEDSAMYFCASSVQGSSPLHFGNGTRLTVT.